This T cell receptor (beta chain) was sequenced during a study of blood T cell repertoires in COVID-19 (TCRdb year 2020). Regarding the complete study: Samples from collaborators originated in the United States, Italy and Spain and spanned both the acute and convalescent phases of COVID-19. The material from the prospective study consisted of cDNA or gDNA derived from T cells, B-cell-depleted T cells, or PBMCs. The dataset comprised deeply sampled blood TCRbeta repertoires from subjects exposed to, actively infected with, or recovered from COVID-19. The repertoires were released in a freely available public database intended as a resource for research on the immune response to SARS-CoV-2. Samples came from the ongoing ImmuneRACE study (first 160 participants) plus 1,254 subjects from 6 global collaborators. Sample metadata almost always included a de-identified subject ID, COVID-19 status, age in years and sex. Where available, HLA class I and class II types were obtained from metadata supplied by the sample provider rather than from assay-based typing. Overall results and qualifications from the work: How much clinical and demographic metadata was included differed by source and by participant, and the metadata was provided uncurated.

Samples from volunteer blood donors who had recovered from COVID-19 were contributed by a second Seattle source. Whole blood was collected in K2EDTA tubes by collaborating institutions according to the institutions' own protocols. For TCRbeta analysis, collaborators shipped samples in one of three forms: frozen whole blood, isolated PBMCs, or DNA extracted from either of those sample types. TCRbeta CDR3 regions were amplified from genomic DNA using the immunoSEQ Assay, a bias-controlled multiplex PCR. In the original analysis: Nucleated cell counts per sample were estimated from amplification of reference gene primers within the assay. To quantify the absolute abundance of each unique TCRbeta CDR3 rearrangement, sequence reads were collapsed and filtered. For each sample, productive Simpson clonality was calculated by taking the square root of Simpson's diversity index across productive rearrangements. In its TCRdb copy, this immuneACCESS table keeps in-frame sequences only and misses some clones. Where compared with another copy, unresolved V genes explain less than half of these, and the others have no known cause. For V, J and clone size, that table is used; D and trimming come from the DNA. The sample contains about 200,000 clones, approximately 91% of them found a single time. The ten largest account for 5% to 7.5% of the sample.

Note on this clone: Its target antigen remains unknown. Base-call qualities are not available, and no considerably larger clone is one nucleotide away.

V is reduced by 7 bases and J by 7 bases, leaving a spacing of 25 bases between them. The CDR3 starts with the cysteine, ends with the phenylalanine, and has 15 residues. The retained sequence is limited to the CDR3, 45 bases, with the frame set at the first base. In the germline V gene (reference sequence), CDR1 corresponds to GTSNPN and CDR2 to SVGIG. What was sequenced was peripheral blood. The TCR originated in a woman aged 40-49 years who had recovered from COVID-19. The chain was built from TRBV30 and TRBJ1-1, with no confident D gene call. The CDR3 protein is CASDLGPRGIGEAFF. The sequenced DNA: TGTGCCTCGGACCTGGGCCCGAGAGGGATCGGTGAAGCTTTCTTT. Reference TRBV30 and TRBJ1-1 proteins supply the regions before and after the CDR3; the full variable domain is: SQTIHQWPATLVQPVGSPLSLECTVEGTSNPNLYWYRQAAGRGLQLLFYSVGIGQISSEVPQNLSASRPQDRQFILSSKKLLLSDSGFYLCASDLGPRGIGEAFFGQGTRLTVV.